The source of this T cell receptor (beta chain) is a study of blood T cell repertoires in COVID-19. Study-wide background: The samples span acute and convalescent COVID-19 from the United States, Italy and Spain. PBMCs, B-cell-depleted T cells, or T cells provided the cDNA or gDNA that made up the material.

The CDR3 is 19 residues long. Deletions cut 3 bases from V and 5 bases from J, with 27 bases between. Germline assignment: CDR1 MDHEN and CDR2 SYDVKM. As processed by the authors: How many nucleated cells were present was estimated from reference gene primer amplification. TCRdb keeps only in-frame clones here, not all; method: immunoSEQ multiplex PCR. V and J calls and clone size are those listed in that table; D and trimming were worked out from the DNA. In the table there are over 90,000 clones, roughly nine tenths of which are singletons. This clone is a singleton in its sample. The specimen sequenced was peripheral blood. The source of this sequence is an elderly woman in a cohort sampled during active COVID-19. The rearrangement joins TRBV28 to TRBJ2-3; possibly TRBD2 for D (6 bases). The CDR3 DNA reads TGTGCCAGCAGTTTTTGGGTAGATCGGTGGGACGGGAGCCAAGATACGCAGTATTTT. This sequence encodes CASSFWVDRWDGSQDTQYF. Full variable domain (remainder filled in from reference TRBV28 and TRBJ2-3): DVKVTQSSRYLVKRTGEKVFLECVQDMDHENMFWYRQDPGLGLRLIYFSYDVKMKEKGDIPEGYSVSREKKERFSLILESASTNQTSMYLCASSFWVDRWDGSQDTQYFGPGTRLTVL.